The sequence of this T cell receptor (beta chain) was determined in a study of T cell responses to AZD1222 COVID-19 vaccine. The CDR3 consists of 13 residues. The V end lost 1 base, the J end lost 0 bases, and 7 bases lay between the germline ends. CDR1 and CDR2 from the germline V gene are GTSNPN and SVGIG (reference sequence). The repertoire was sequenced with immunoSEQ multiplex PCR; TCRdb's copy has only in-frame clones and lacks some. The sample contains 60,000 to 65,000 clones, around 83% of which appear only once. Study results and caveats: At baseline, seropositivity was found in only a handful of AZD1222 recipients. Once two AZD1222 doses were given, Spike-specific TCR breadth and depth went up. Among the donors, most were white British and more were female, and clonal diversity was possibly underestimated. CD4 TCRs covered the whole spike, strongest at regions 160-218 and 743-854.

As regards this clone: The antigen remains unidentified.

J is TRBJ2-7 and V is TRBV30; D possibly uses TRBD1 or TRBD2 (5 bases each). This receptor was obtained from an adult in good health. The sample here was peripheral blood, taken on day 0 of AZD1222 vaccination. The CDR3 coding sequence is TGTGCCTGGAGTGGGGGGATCTCCTACGAGCAGTACTTC. Amino acids: CAWSGGISYEQYF.